These T cell receptor beta chains were read from a single sample in a study of blood T cell repertoires in COVID-19. Profiled with immunoSEQ multiplex PCR; TCRdb holds only in-frame clones, not every one. The sample records around 150,000 clones, 84% being singletons. The sequenced material came from peripheral blood. Receptor source: a woman of 80 years or more in a cohort sampled during active or convalescent COVID-19. CDR3s include the opening cysteine and the closing phenylalanine or tryptophan. A D gene is named only where the DNA matches it firmly. Where a row states a size, it is once, few, many or the class of an expanded clone; other rows omit it.

J gene,D gene,clone size,V gene,CDR3 length,CDR3 DNA,CDR3 protein
TRBJ1-6,-,-,TRBV6-5,14,TGTGCCACCGGAGCAAGGGGTCATAATTCACCCCTCCACTTT,CATGARGHNSPLHF
TRBJ2-1,TRBD1,-,TRBV18,17,TGTGCCAGCTCACTCCAGACAGGGGGCTACGATGGCGGTGAGCAGTTCTTC,CASSLQTGGYDGGEQFF
TRBJ1-1,TRBD1,-,TRBV28,15,TGTGCCAGCAGCTCCCCGGGCAGGGGGCGTACTGAAGCTTTCTTT,CASSSPGRGRTEAFF
TRBJ2-2,-,-,TRBV5-1,15,TGCGCCAGCAGCTTCGCGGGGGCCAACACCGGGGAGCTGTTTTTT,CASSFAGANTGELFF
TRBJ2-2,TRBD2,-,TRBV2,13,TGTGCCAGCGGACTAGCGCCGACCGGGGAGCTGTTTTTT,CASGLAPTGELFF
TRBJ1-3,-,-,TRBV18,15,TGTGCCAGCTCACTTCAGGGGAAACCTGGAAACACCATATATTTT,CASSLQGKPGNTIYF
TRBJ2-2,TRBD1,-,TRBV23-1,16,TGCGCCAGCAGACCACGGGGACAGGGGAACACCGGGGAGCTGTTTTTT,CASRPRGQGNTGELFF
TRBJ1-1,TRBD1,-,TRBV5-1,12,TGCGCCAGCAGCACGACAGGGAGTGAAGCTTTCTTT,CASSTTGSEAFF
TRBJ2-1,TRBD2,-,TRBV2,13,TGTGCCAGCACAGGACTAGCAGGTGATGAGCAGTTCTTC,CASTGLAGDEQFF
TRBJ2-3,TRBD2,-,TRBV3-1/TRBV3-2,20,TGTGCCAGCAGCCAAACACCGGGACTAGCGGGGGGCGGTATGTCAGATACGCAGTATTTT,CASSQTPGLAGGGMSDTQYF
TRBJ2-3,-,-,TRBV6-2/TRBV6-3,13,TGTGCCAGCAGTTACTTCGGGGCAGATACGCAGTATTTT,CASSYFGADTQYF
TRBJ2-1,TRBD2,-,TRBV5-8,15,TGTGCCAGCAGCTCGGGGACTAGTTGGGGCAATGAGCAGTTCTTC,CASSSGTSWGNEQFF
TRBJ2-3,TRBD2,-,TRBV5-1,14,TGCGCCAGCAGCTCAAGGACTAGCCCAGATACGCAGTATTTT,CASSSRTSPDTQYF
TRBJ2-3,-,-,TRBV5-1,13,TGCGCCAGCAGCCCATCTGGAGCGGATACGCAGTATTTT,CASSPSGADTQYF
TRBJ2-2,-,-,TRBV6-2/TRBV6-3,16,TGTGCCAGCAGTTACTCGAAGGACAAAAACACCGGGGAGCTGTTTTTT,CASSYSKDKNTGELFF
TRBJ2-3,-,-,TRBV11-1,15,TGTGCCAGCAGCTTAGACGGGAGCCTCACAGATACGCAGTATTTT,CASSLDGSLTDTQYF
TRBJ2-5,-,-,TRBV3-1/TRBV3-2,15,TGTGCCAGCCGTAGAGGGGGGGGGCCCCGAGAGACCCAGTACTTC,CASRRGGGPRETQYF
TRBJ1-1,TRBD1,few,TRBV6-2/TRBV6-3,17,TGTGCCAGCAGTTACCTCCGAGACAGGGGATCGAACACTGAAGCTTTCTTT,CASSYLRDRGSNTEAFF
TRBJ1-2,TRBD1,-,TRBV7-2,16,TGTGCCAGCAGCTTAGTGGGGGGACAGACAGTCTATGGCTACACCTTC,CASSLVGGQTVYGYTF
TRBJ2-7,-,-,TRBV6-6,13,TGTGCCAGCAGTTTCCCCGAGGCCTACGAGCAGTACTTC,CASSFPEAYEQYF
TRBJ1-1,-,-,TRBV4-1,15,TGCGCCAGCAGCCAAGATTCAGGGTCCCACACTGAAGCTTTCTTT,CASSQDSGSHTEAFF
TRBJ1-2,-,-,TRBV4-1,16,TGCGCCAGCAGCCAACCAACAGCGGCTCTCAACTATGGCTACACCTTC,CASSQPTAALNYGYTF
TRBJ2-1,TRBD2,-,TRBV11-2,18,TGTGCCAGCAGCTTATTTGGGGTAGCGGGGGGTCTGTATAATGAGCAGTTCTTC,CASSLFGVAGGLYNEQFF
TRBJ2-1,TRBD2,few,TRBV29-1,14,TGCAGCGTTGATGTGCTAGCGGGGGATCGTGAGCAGTTCTTC,CSVDVLAGDREQFF
TRBJ2-3,TRBD1,-,TRBV7-9,15,TGTGCCAGCAGCGCCCGGACAGGGTACAAAGATACGCAGTATTTT,CASSARTGYKDTQYF
TRBJ2-3,-,-,TRBV24-1,17,TGTGCCACCAGTGACCCCGGGTCCAGCTCTAGCACAGATACGCAGTATTTT,CATSDPGSSSSTDTQYF
TRBJ1-2,-,-,TRBV5-6,13,TGTGCCAGCAGTCGAGACAGCAACTATGGCTACACCTTC,CASSRDSNYGYTF
TRBJ2-2,-,-,TRBV4-3,17,TGCGCCAGCAGCCAAGACCCCTTGGACTTTAACTACGGGGAGCTGTTTTTT,CASSQDPLDFNYGELFF
TRBJ2-3,-,-,TRBV5-1,13,TGCGCCAGCAGCCCGGGTGGCACAGATACGCAGTATTTT,CASSPGGTDTQYF
TRBJ2-1,-,-,TRBV3-1/TRBV3-2,14,TGTGCCAGCAGTCCTAACCAGGCTAACAATGAGCAGTTCTTC,CASSPNQANNEQFF
TRBJ1-1,TRBD1,-,TRBV9,14,TGTGCCAGCAGCGAAACCGGGACAGAGGAGATAGCTTTCTTT,CASSETGTEEIAFF
TRBJ1-5,-,-,TRBV5-6,15,TGTGCCAGCAGCTTGAAAGGGGCCGGTCATCAGCCCCAGCATTTT,CASSLKGAGHQPQHF
TRBJ2-6,TRBD1,-,TRBV19,16,TGTGCCAGTAGAATACAGGGGTCCCCTGGGGCCAACGTCCTGACTTTC,CASRIQGSPGANVLTF
TRBJ1-2,TRBD1,-,TRBV6-6,14,TGTGCCAGCATCCCCAGCGGGACAGGGGTTGGCTACACCTTC,CASIPSGTGVGYTF